Each of the 20 T cell receptor beta chains below was sequenced from the same sample in a study of CD8+CD57+ T cells in acquired aplastic anemia. TCR beta VDJ and CDR3 profiles were obtained from a genomic DNA template. A single record per CDR3 protein comes from TCRdb applying MiXCR to the reads. In the table there are 310,000 or so distinct CDR3 sequences, 50% to 65% of which are singletons. The sequenced patients had an expansion of CD8+CD57+ cells seen by flow cytometry. Sequencing was done on a sample of sorted CD4+, CD8+, or CD8+CD57+ T cells (not recorded which) from PBMCs. The receptors were sampled from a human donor with aplastic anemia.

This clonotype showed up just a few times. Here the CDR3 reads CASSLLSSGRVTGELFF. The CDR3 region has the DNA TGTGCCAGCAGCTTACTAAGCAGCGGGAGGGTCACCGGGGAGCTGTTTTTT. The chain joins TRBV7-3 to TRBJ2-2; TRBD2 matches 10 bases. The length of the CDR3 is 17 residues. V lost 2 bases to trimming and J lost 4 bases; unmatched junction nucleotides: 7. Germline CDR1 reads SGHTA; CDR2 reads FQGTGA.

Regarding this clonotype: A junction boundary mismatches the germline segment, possibly from a read error. The chain combines TRBV2 with TRBJ1-2; a possible D gene is TRBD1 (5 bases). The CDR3 loop spans 11 amino acids. The germline CDR1 and CDR2 sequences are SNHLY and FYNNEI. For the CDR3, the DNA is TGCGCCAGCAGCCGGGACGGCCGCTACACCTTC. Amino acids: CASSRDGRYTF.

This rearrangement joins TRBV4-2 to TRBJ2-1, with unresolved D. The germline gives CDR1 LGHNA, CDR2 YNFKEQ. The CDR3 has 16 residues. The ends were cut back, 0 bases at V and 0 bases at J, with 9 bases in the middle. In DNA, the CDR3 is TGTGCCAGCAGCCAAGATAGGGCTCCCTCCTACAATGAGCAGTTCTTC. This gives the protein CASSQDRAPSYNEQFF.

The table lists this clonotype with many counts. The chain links TRBV6-5 to TRBJ1-5; D remains unclear. The length of the CDR3 is 13 residues. Germline loops: CDR1 MNHEY, CDR2 SVGAGI. V dropped 5 bases and J dropped 4 bases, with 9 bases sitting between them. The CDR3 reads CASSRIENQPQHF. In DNA form, the CDR3 reads TGTGCCAGCAGTCGTATAGAAAATCAGCCCCAGCATTTT.

This clonotype has ten or more counts. The chain combines TRBV3-1 with TRBJ1-4, with 8 nucleotides matching TRBD1. The CDR3 consists of 15 residues. Germline V gives CDR1 LGHDT, CDR2 YNNKEL (reference sequence). The V gene end was trimmed by 4 bases and the J gene end by 2 bases; junction bases not matched to a gene: 3. DNA of the CDR3: TGTGCCAGCAGCCTACGGACAGGGACTAATGAAAAACTGTTTTTT. Amino acids: CASSLRTGTNEKLFF.

The chain joins TRBV5-1 to TRBJ1-1; 7 nucleotides agree with TRBD1. J gave up 1 base and V 3 bases, and 6 bases lay outside the gene matches. The CDR3 length is 15 residues. From germline, CDR1 is SGHRS and CDR2 YFSETQ. The CDR3 DNA reads as TGCGCCAGCAGCTACACCGGGACAGAGAACACTGAAGCTTTCTTT. It specifies CASSYTGTENTEAFF.

The chain couples TRBV7-9 to TRBJ1-1; 7 bases match TRBD1. The CDR3 sequence is 15 residues long. The germline gives CDR1 SEHNR, CDR2 FQNEAQ (reference sequence). Losses at the gene ends were 5 bases for V and 7 bases for J; bases not matched to a gene: 13. CDR3 sequence (DNA): TGTGCCAGCAGCCCCCGGGACAGAGAATTCGGTGAAGCTTTCTTT. This codes for CASSPRDREFGEAFF.

Only a few counts were recorded for this clonotype. J is TRBJ2-5 and V is TRBV2; unclear D gene. The CDR3 contains 12 residues. The germline gives CDR1 SNHLY, CDR2 FYNNEI. Deletions cut 0 bases from V and 5 bases from J, with 4 bases between. This chain's CDR3 is CASSEALETQYF. CDR3 DNA sequence: TGTGCCAGCAGTGAAGCCCTGGAGACCCAGTACTTC. Full variable domain (missing parts from reference TRBV2 and TRBJ2-5): EPEVTQTPSHQVTQMGQEVILRCVPISNHLYFYWYRQILGQKVEFLVSFYNNEISEKSEIFDDQFSVERPDGSNFTLKIRSTKLEDSAMYFCASSEALETQYFGPGTRLLVL.

The chain carries TRBV7-3 and TRBJ1-1; 11 bases are shared with TRBD1. Trimming took 8 bases from V and 4 from J; bases not matched to a gene: 6. Looked up from germline, CDR1 is SGHTA and CDR2 is FQGTGA. There are 14 residues in the CDR3. In DNA, the CDR3 is TGTGCCAGCTCCGGGGACAGGGGGGGCACTGAAGCTTTCTTT. Amino acid sequence: CASSGDRGGTEAFF. The entire variable domain, with the rest obtained from reference TRBV7-3 and TRBJ1-1, is as follows: GAGVSQTPSNKVTEKGKYVELRCDPISGHTALYWYRQSLGQGPEFLIYFQGTGAADDSGLPNDRFFAVRPEGSVSTLKIQRTERGDSAVYLCASSGDRGGTEAFFGQGTRLTVV.

In the case of this clonotype: One end of the junction is discordant with germline, which a read error may explain. The chain uses TRBV20-1 and TRBJ2-1; 10 nucleotides align to TRBD2. The CDR3 is made up of 13 amino acids. CDR1 is DFQATT, CDR2 SNEGSKA, per germline (reference sequence). CDR3 sequence: CSGGAGGRDEQSF. CDR3 DNA sequence: TGCAGTGGGGGAGCGGGAGGGAGAGATGAGCAGTCCTTC.

V is TRBV5-4 and J is TRBJ2-7, with D perhaps TRBD1 or TRBD2 (5 bases each). The CDR3 covers 14 residues. Trimming took off 1 base at V and 6 bases at J, with 14 bases between the two ends. Per germline, CDR1 SGHNT and CDR2 YYREEE (reference sequence). The CDR3 protein is CASSLRGVSAEQYF. CDR3 sequence (DNA): TGTGCCAGCAGCTTGCGAGGGGTCTCTGCCGAGCAGTACTTC.

At least ten counts were recorded for this clonotype. This sequence joins TRBV7-3 and TRBJ2-2; 8 bases agree with TRBD1. Germline V gene lookup returns CDR1 SGHTA and CDR2 FQGTGA. V shed 2 bases and J 5 bases; nucleotides not matched to a gene: 4. This CDR3 is built from 15 residues. The CDR3 region has the DNA TGTGCCAGCAGCTTAGCAGGGGGCTCAACCGGGGAGCTGTTTTTT. As protein: CASSLAGGSTGELFF.

The chain uses TRBV29-1 and TRBJ2-1, with TRBD2 as a possible D gene (6 bases). The V gene's germline CDR1 is SQVTM and CDR2 ANQGSEA. This CDR3 contains 12 residues. The germline V and J ends were trimmed by 4 bases and 4 bases, with 8 bases remaining between them. In DNA, the CDR3 is TGCAGCGTTGGCCGGGAGTACAATGAGCAGTTCTTC. It codes for CSVGREYNEQFF.

A few counts support this clonotype. V usage is TRBV20-1 and J usage is TRBJ2-7; 9 bases match TRBD2. With V trimmed by 3 bases and J by 2 bases, 8 bases remained unmatched. CDR1 and CDR2 (germline): DFQATT, SNEGSKA (reference sequence). This CDR3 has 15 amino acids. The CDR3 sequence is CSASPQTSGTYEQYF. DNA of the CDR3: TGCAGTGCTAGCCCCCAGACTAGCGGAACCTACGAGCAGTACTTC.

This sequence joins TRBV10-3 and TRBJ2-3, with D uncertain. Per germline, CDR1 ENHRY and CDR2 SYGVKD. CDR3 length: 12 residues. Trimming stripped 7 bases from V and 0 bases from J, with 5 bases between. The CDR3 is CAIKTSTDTQYF. The CDR3 DNA reads as TGTGCCATCAAGACTAGCACAGATACGCAGTATTTT.

The chain is built from TRBV2 and TRBJ1-4; TRBD1 is a possible D gene (5 bases). The V gene lost 4 bases and the J gene lost 10 bases, with 16 bases spanning the gap. CDR3 length equals 14 residues. CDR1 is SNHLY, CDR2 FYNNEI, per germline. In nucleotides, the CDR3 is TGTGCCAGCAGTGTTGGCAACCCTAGGGGAAAACTGTTTTTT. Protein: CASSVGNPRGKLFF.

This clonotype was counted a single time. This chain joins TRBV7-9 and TRBJ1-1, with D uncertain. CDR1 is SEHNR and CDR2 is FQNEAQ in the germline V gene (reference sequence). V was shortened by 5 bases and J by 3 bases, with 10 bases between the two germline ends. The CDR3 covers 13 residues. CDR3 sequence (DNA): TGTGCCAGCAGCCAACAACAGTACACTGAAGCTTTCTTT. Protein product: CASSQQQYTEAFF.

Details on this clonotype: At one end, the junction sequence differs from germline, possibly due to a read error. The chain couples TRBV7-2 to TRBJ1-2, with TRBD1 matching over 10 bases. The CDR3 has 15 amino acids. CDR1 and CDR2 from the germline V gene are SGHTA and FQGNSA. The DNA for the CDR3 is TGCGCCAGCAGCCAAGAAGGGACAGGGGTCTATGGCTACACCTTC. Translating gives CASSQEGTGVYGYTF.

This chain uses TRBV6-1 with TRBJ2-5; TRBD1 might be the D (5 bases). Looked up from germline, CDR1 is MNHNS and CDR2 is SASEGT. The CDR3 is 16 residues long. V gave up 6 bases and J gave up 4 bases, with 21 bases separating them. Here the CDR3 DNA reads TGTGCCAGCAGCTTGACCCTAATGGTGCAGGGAGAGACCCAGTACTTC. This encodes CASSLTLMVQGETQYF.

Of note for this clonotype: Possible read error: a much larger clone is one base away. The chain joins TRBV6-1 to TRBJ2-2, with D uncertain. This CDR3 spans 17 amino acids. Germline V CDR1 and CDR2: MNHNS, SASEGT. V was trimmed by 7 bases and J by 5 bases, leaving 23 bases between them. CDR3 coding DNA: TGTGCCAGCAAAGCTGTACTAACCCTTCCAGGTACCGGGGAGCTGTTTTTT. Residues: CASKAVLTLPGTGELFF.